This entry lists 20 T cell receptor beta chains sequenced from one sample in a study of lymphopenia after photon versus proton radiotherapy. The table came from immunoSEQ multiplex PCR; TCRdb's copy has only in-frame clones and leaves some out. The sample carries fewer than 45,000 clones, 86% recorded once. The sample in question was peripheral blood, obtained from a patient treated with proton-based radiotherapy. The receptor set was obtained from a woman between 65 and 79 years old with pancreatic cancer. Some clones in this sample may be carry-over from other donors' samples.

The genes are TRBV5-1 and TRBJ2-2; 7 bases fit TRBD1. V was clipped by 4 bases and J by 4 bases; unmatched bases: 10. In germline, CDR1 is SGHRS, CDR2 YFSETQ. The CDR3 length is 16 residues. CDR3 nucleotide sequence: TGCGCCAGCAGCGCCTCGACAGGGAAGGGCACCGGGGAGCTGTTTTTT. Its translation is CASSASTGKGTGELFF.

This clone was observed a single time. The CDR3 is CASSLSSANEQFF. CDR3 nucleotide sequence: TGTGCCAGCAGTTTGTCTAGCGCCAATGAGCAGTTCTTC. The rearrangement uses TRBV6-5 and TRBJ2-1, with D maybe TRBD2 (6 bases). The V end lost 4 bases, the J end lost 6 bases, and 10 bases lay between the germline ends. CDR3 size: 13 residues. CDR1 is MNHEY and CDR2 is SVGAGI in the germline V gene.

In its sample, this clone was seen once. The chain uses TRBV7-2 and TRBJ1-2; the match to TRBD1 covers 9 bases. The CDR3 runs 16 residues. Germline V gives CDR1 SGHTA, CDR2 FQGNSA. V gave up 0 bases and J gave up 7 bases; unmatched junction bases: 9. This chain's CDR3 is CASSLAPQGALFGYTF. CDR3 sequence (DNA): TGTGCCAGCAGCTTAGCGCCACAGGGGGCTTTGTTTGGCTACACCTTC. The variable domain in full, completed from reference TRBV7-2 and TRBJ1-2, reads GAGVSQSPSNKVTEKGKDVELRCDPISGHTALYWYRQSLGQGLEFLIYFQGNSAPDKSGLPSDRFSAERTGGSVSTLTIQRTQQEDSAVYLCASSLAPQGALFGYTFGSGTRLTVV.

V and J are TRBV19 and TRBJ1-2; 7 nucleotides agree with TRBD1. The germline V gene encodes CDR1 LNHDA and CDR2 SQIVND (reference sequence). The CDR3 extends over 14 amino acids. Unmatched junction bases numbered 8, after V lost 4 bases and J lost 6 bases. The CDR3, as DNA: TGTGCCAGTAGTAATCAACAGGGGAGGAATGGCTACACCTTC. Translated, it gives CASSNQQGRNGYTF.

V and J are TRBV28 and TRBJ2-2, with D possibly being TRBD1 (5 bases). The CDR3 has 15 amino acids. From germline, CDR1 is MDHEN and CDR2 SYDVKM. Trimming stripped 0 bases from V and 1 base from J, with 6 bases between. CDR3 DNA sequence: TGTGCCAGCAGTTTATGGCAGGGGAACACCGGGGAGCTGTTTTTT. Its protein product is CASSLWQGNTGELFF.

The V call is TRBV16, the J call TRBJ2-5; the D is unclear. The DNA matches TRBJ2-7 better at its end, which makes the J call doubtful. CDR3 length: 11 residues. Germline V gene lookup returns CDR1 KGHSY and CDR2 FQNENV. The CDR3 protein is CASSQSYEQYF. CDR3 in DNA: TGTGCCAGCAGCCAGAGCTACGAGCAGTACTTC.

The DNA for the CDR3 is TGTGCCAGCAGCCGCCCCCCTAGGGGACAGGGTTCCTACGAGCAGTACTTC. Translation gives CASSRPPRGQGSYEQYF. This chain uses TRBV16 with TRBJ2-7; 9 bases are a match to TRBD1. V shed 4 bases, J shed 1 base, and the junction held 11 bases outside the gene matches. Germline loops: CDR1 KGHSY, CDR2 FQNENV. The CDR3 consists of 17 residues.

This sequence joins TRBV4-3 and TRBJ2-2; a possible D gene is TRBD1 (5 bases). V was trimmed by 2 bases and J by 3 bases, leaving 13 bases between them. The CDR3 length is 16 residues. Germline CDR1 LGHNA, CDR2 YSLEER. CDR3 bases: TGCGCCAGCAGCCAAAGATCAGGGCCCTACACCGGGGAGCTGTTTTTT. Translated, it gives CASSQRSGPYTGELFF.

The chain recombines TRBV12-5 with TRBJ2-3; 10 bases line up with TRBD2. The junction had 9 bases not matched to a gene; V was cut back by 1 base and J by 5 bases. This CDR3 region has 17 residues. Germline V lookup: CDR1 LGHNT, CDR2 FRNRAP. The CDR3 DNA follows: TGTGCTAGTGGTTTGGCCCGACTAGCGGGTGTTGAAGATACGCAGTATTTT. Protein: CASGLARLAGVEDTQYF.

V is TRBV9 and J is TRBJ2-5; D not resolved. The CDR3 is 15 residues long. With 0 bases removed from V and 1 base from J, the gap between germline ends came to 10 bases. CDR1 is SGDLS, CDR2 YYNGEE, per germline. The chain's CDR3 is CASSVAGHLQETQYF. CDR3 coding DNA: TGTGCCAGCAGCGTAGCCGGGCACCTCCAAGAGACCCAGTACTTC.

As DNA, the CDR3 is TGTGCCAGTAGATCCGGGACAGGGGGCTCTGGCTATGGCTACACCTTC. This codes for CASRSGTGGSGYGYTF. V usage is TRBV19 and J usage is TRBJ1-2; TRBD1 matches 12 bases. Germline values: CDR1 LNHDA, CDR2 SQIVND (reference sequence). The CDR3 spans 16 residues. The V gene end was trimmed by 6 bases and the J gene end by 4 bases; junction bases not matched to a gene: 9. The entire variable domain, with the rest obtained from reference TRBV19 and TRBJ1-2, is as follows: DGGITQSPKYLFRKEGQNVTLSCEQNLNHDAMYWYRQDPGQGLRLIYYSQIVNDFQKGDIAEGYSVSREKKESFPLTVTSAQKNPTAFYLCASRSGTGGSGYGYTFGSGTRLTVV.

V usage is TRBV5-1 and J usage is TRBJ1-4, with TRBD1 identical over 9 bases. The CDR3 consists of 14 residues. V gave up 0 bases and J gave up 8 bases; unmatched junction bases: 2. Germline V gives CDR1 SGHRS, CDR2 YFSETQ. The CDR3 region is CASSLGGQGEKLFF. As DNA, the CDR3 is TGCGCCAGCAGCTTGGGGGGACAGGGCGAAAAACTGTTTTTT. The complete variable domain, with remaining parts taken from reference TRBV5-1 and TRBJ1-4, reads KAGVTQTPRYLIKTRGQQVTLSCSPISGHRSVSWYQQTPGQGLQFLFEYFSETQRNKGNFPGRFSGRQFSNSRSEMNVSTLELGDSALYLCASSLGGQGEKLFFGSGTQLSVL.

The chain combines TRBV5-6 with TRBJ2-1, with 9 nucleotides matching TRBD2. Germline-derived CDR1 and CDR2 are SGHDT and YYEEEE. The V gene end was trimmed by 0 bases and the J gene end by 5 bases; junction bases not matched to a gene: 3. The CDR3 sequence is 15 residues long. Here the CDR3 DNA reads TGTGCCAGCAGCTTGGAACTAGCGGGCCACAATGAGCAGTTCTTC. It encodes CASSLELAGHNEQFF.

CDR3 in amino acids: CASSVGDRGNNEQFF. In DNA, the CDR3 is TGTGCCAGCAGTGTAGGAGACAGGGGTAACAATGAGCAGTTCTTC. The chain carries TRBV6-4 and TRBJ2-1; 8 nucleotides align to TRBD1. CDR1 and CDR2 (germline): MRHNA, SNTAGT. Unmatched junction bases numbered 7, after V lost 4 bases and J lost 5 bases. CDR3 length equals 15 residues.

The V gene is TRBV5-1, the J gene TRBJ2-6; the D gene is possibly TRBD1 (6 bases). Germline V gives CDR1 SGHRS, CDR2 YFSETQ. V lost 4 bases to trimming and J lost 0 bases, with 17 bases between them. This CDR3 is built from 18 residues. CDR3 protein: CASSPEQGHYSGANVLTF. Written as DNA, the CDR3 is TGCGCCAGCAGCCCAGAACAGGGACACTACTCTGGGGCCAACGTCCTGACTTTC.

The CDR3 nucleotides are TGTGCCAGTAAACTCTCCGGGACACTAAACGCTAACTATGGCTACACCTTC. Its protein product is CASKLSGTLNANYGYTF. This chain connects TRBV19 to TRBJ1-2; D perhaps matches TRBD1 (6 bases). This CDR3 region has 17 residues. Germline lookup yields CDR1 LNHDA and CDR2 SQIVND (reference sequence). V lost 7 bases and J lost 0, with 21 bases in between.

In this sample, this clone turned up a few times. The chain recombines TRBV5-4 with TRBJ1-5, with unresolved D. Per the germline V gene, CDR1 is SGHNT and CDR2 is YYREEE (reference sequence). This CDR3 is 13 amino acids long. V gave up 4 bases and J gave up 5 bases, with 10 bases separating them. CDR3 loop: CASSPERDQPQHF. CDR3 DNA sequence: TGTGCCAGCAGCCCGGAGAGGGATCAGCCCCAGCATTTT.

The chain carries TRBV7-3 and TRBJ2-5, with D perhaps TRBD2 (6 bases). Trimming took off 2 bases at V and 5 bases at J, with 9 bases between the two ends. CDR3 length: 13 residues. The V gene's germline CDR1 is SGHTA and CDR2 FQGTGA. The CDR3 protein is CASSLGLAETQYF. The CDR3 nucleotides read TGTGCCAGCAGCTTAGGGCTAGCGGAGACCCAGTACTTC. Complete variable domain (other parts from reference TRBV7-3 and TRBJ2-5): GAGVSQTPSNKVTEKGKYVELRCDPISGHTALYWYRQSLGQGPEFLIYFQGTGAADDSGLPNDRFFAVRPEGSVSTLKIQRTERGDSAVYLCASSLGLAETQYFGPGTRLLVL.

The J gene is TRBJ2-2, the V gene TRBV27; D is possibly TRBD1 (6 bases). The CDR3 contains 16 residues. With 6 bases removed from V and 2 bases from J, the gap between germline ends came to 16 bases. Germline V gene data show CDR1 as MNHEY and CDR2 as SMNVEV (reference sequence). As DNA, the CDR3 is TGTGCCAGCAGGGACTCATCGACAGGAAACACCGGGGAGCTGTTTTTT. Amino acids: CASRDSSTGNTGELFF.

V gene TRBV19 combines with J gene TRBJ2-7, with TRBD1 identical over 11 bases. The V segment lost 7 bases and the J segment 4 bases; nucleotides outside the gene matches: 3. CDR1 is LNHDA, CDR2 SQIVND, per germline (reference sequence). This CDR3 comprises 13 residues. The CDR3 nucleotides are TGTGCCAGTAAGGGACAGGGGGAGTACGAGCAGTACTTC. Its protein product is CASKGQGEYEQYF.